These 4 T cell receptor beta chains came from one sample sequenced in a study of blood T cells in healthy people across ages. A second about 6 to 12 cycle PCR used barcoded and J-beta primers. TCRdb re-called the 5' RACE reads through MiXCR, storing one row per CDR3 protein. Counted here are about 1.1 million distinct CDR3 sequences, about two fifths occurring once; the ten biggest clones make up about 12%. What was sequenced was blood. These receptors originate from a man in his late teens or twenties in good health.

CDR3 sequence reads: CASSQRPGVNEQFF. CDR3 nucleotides: TGTGCCAGCAGTCAACGGCCAGGGGTCAATGAGCAGTTCTTC. The chain recombines TRBV12-3 or TRBV12-4 with TRBJ2-1; perhaps TRBD1 as D (6 bases). The V end lost 5 bases, the J end lost 6 bases, and 14 bases lay between the germline ends. The CDR3 is made up of 14 amino acids.

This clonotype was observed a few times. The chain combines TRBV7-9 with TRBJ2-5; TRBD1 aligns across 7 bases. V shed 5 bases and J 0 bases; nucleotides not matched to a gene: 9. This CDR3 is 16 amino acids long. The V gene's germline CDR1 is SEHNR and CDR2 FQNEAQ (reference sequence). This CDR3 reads CASSPPGTANQETQYF. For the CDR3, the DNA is TGTGCCAGCAGCCCCCCCGGGACAGCGAACCAAGAGACCCAGTACTTC. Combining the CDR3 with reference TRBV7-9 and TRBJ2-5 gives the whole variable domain DTGVSQNPRHKITKRGQNVTFRCDPISEHNRLYWYRQTLGQGPEFLTYFQNEAQLEKSRLLSDRFSAERPKGSFSTLEIQRTEQGDSAMYLCASSPPGTANQETQYFGPGTRLLVL.

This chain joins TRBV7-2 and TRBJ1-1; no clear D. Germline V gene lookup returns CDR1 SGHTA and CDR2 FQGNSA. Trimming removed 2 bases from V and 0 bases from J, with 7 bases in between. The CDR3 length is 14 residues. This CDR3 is CASSLFNMNTEAFF. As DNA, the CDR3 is TGTGCCAGCAGCTTATTTAATATGAACACTGAAGCTTTCTTT. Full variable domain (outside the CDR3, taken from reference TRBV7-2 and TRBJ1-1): GAGVSQSPSNKVTEKGKDVELRCDPISGHTALYWYRQSLGQGLEFLIYFQGNSAPDKSGLPSDRFSAERTGGSVSTLTIQRTQQEDSAVYLCASSLFNMNTEAFFGQGTRLTVV.

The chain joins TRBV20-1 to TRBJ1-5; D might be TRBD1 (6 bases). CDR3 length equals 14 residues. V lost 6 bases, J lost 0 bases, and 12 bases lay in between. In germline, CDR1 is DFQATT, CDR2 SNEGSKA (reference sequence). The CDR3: CSAGGAYSNQPQHF. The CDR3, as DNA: TGCAGTGCCGGGGGGGCCTATAGCAATCAGCCCCAGCATTTT.